The present entry profiles one T cell receptor beta chain with its context. Its target is unknown. This specimen comes from a study of CXCR3-negative and CXCR3-positive naive CD8 T cells. Overall study: Cumulative TRB read yield was about 140 million, averaging about 1.5 +/- 0.3 million per library.

Study-wide results and caveats: Researchers report that CXCR3-positive naive cells carry more hydrophobic TRB CDR3s than CXCR3-negative naive cells. In both naive subsets diversity was comparably high, whereas memory CD8+ cells showed much lower diversity.

The sorting of each CD8+ T cell subset was done in triplicate, at 300,000 cells each. CD45RO-CCR7+CD27+CD95- characterized naive CD8+ T cells. The germline CDR1 and CDR2 sequences are SGHAT and FQNNGV. CDR3 length: 13 amino acids. Libraries were UMI-labeled 5' RACE TRB cDNA. TCRdb re-analyzed the 5' RACE reads; it lists each CDR3 protein once, without DNA. The repertoire table contains about 110,000 distinct CDR3 sequences. This clonotype was obtained from a human donor in good health. Some clones in this sample may be carry-over from other donors' samples. Sequencing was done on a sample of naive CXCR3+ CD8+ T cells from blood. Subset reported: CD45RO-CCR7+CD27+CD95- naive CD8+ T cells expressing CXCR3 (TNR3+). The gene calls are TRBV11-2 and TRBJ2-1; no DNA is available, so the TRBD1 call from TCRdb remains unchecked. The CDR3 region is CASSSPLGNEQFF.